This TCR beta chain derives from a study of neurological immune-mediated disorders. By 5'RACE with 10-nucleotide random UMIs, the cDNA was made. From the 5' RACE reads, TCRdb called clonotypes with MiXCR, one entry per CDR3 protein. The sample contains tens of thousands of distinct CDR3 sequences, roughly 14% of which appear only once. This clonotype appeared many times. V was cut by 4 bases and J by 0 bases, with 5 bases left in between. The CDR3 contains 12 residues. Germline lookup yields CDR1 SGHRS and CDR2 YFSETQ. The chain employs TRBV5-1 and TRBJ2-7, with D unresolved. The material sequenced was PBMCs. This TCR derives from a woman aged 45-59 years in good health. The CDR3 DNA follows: TGCGCCAGCAGCAGTAACTCCTACGAGCAGTACTTC. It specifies CASSSNSYEQYF.